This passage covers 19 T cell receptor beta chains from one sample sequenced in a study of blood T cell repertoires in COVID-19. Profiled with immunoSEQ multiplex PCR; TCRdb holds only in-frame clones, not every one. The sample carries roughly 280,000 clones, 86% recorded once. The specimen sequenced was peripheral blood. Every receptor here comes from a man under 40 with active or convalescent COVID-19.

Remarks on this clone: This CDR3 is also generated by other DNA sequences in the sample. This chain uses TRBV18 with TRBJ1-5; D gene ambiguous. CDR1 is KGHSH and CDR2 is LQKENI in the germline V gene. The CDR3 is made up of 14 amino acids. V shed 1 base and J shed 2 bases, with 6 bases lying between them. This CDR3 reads CASSPRAGNQPQHF. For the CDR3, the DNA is TGTGCCAGCTCACCACGGGCCGGCAATCAGCCCCAGCATTTT.

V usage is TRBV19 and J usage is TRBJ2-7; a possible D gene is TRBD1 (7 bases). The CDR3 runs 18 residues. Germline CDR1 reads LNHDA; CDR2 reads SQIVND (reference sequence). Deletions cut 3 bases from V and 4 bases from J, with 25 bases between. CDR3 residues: CASSMLEAQGGNPYEQYF. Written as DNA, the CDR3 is TGTGCCAGTAGTATGCTCGAGGCCCAGGGGGGAAACCCGTACGAGCAGTACTTC.

The CDR3 spells CASSRGNQETQYF. CDR3 sequence (DNA): TGTGCCAGCAGCCGGGGGAACCAAGAGACCCAGTACTTC. This rearrangement joins TRBV2 to TRBJ2-5, with D possibly TRBD2 on 6 matching bases. This CDR3 spans 13 amino acids. The V gene lost 6 bases and the J gene lost 0 bases, with 8 bases spanning the gap. Germline lookup yields CDR1 SNHLY and CDR2 FYNNEI. Full variable domain (rest looked up from reference TRBV2 and TRBJ2-5): EPEVTQTPSHQVTQMGQEVILRCVPISNHLYFYWYRQILGQKVEFLVSFYNNEISEKSEIFDDQFSVERPDGSNFTLKIRSTKLEDSAMYFCASSRGNQETQYFGPGTRLLVL.

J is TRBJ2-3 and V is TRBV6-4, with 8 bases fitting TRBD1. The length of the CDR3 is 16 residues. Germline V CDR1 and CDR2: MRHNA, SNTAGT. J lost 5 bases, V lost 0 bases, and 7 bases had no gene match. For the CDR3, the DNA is TGTGCCAGCAGTGACTCGGAGACAGGGGTAGGAGATACGCAGTATTTT. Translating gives CASSDSETGVGDTQYF.

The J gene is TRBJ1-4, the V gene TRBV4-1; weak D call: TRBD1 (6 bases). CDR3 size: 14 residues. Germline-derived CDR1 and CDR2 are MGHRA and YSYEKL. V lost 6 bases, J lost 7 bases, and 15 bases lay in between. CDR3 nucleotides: TGCGCCAGCAGTACGCAGGGGATGGGTGAAAAACTGTTTTTT. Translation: CASSTQGMGEKLFF.

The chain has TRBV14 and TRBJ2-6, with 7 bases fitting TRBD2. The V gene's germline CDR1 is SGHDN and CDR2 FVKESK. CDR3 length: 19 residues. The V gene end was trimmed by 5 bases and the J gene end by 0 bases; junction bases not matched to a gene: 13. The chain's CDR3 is CASSSREAGPYSGANVLTF. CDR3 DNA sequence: TGTGCCAGCAGCTCCCGGGAGGCGGGGCCATACTCTGGGGCCAACGTCCTGACTTTC. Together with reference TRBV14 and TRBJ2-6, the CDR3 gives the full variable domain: EAGVTQFPSHSVIEKGQTVTLRCDPISGHDNLYWYRRVMGKEIKFLLHFVKESKQDESGMPNNRFLAERTGGTYSTLKVQPAELEDSGVYFCASSSREAGPYSGANVLTFGAGSRLTVL.

The CDR3 coding sequence is TGTGCCAGCAGCGTAGATGGACAGGGGGCAGATACGCAGTATTTT. Protein: CASSVDGQGADTQYF. This chain uses TRBV9 with TRBJ2-3; 10 nucleotides match TRBD1. V gave up 0 bases and J gave up 4 bases; unmatched junction bases: 2. CDR1 and CDR2 (germline): SGDLS, YYNGEE. The CDR3 has 15 residues.

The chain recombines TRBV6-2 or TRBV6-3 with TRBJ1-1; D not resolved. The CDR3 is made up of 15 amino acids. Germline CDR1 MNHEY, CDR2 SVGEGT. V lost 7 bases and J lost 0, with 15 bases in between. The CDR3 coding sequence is TGTGCCAGCAACCCCATGGCAGACATGAACACTGAAGCTTTCTTT. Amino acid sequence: CASNPMADMNTEAFF.

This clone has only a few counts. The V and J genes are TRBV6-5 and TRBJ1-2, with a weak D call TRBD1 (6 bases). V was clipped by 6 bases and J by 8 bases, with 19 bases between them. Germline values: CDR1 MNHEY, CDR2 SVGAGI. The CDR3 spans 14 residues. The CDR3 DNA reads TGTGCCAGCAGCAATACCGGGACACCACTAGGCTACACCTTC. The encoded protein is CASSNTGTPLGYTF.

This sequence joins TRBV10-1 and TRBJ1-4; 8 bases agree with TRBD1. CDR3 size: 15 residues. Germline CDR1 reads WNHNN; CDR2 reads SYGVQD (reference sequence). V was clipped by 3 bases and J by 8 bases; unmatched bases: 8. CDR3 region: CASSENRGNKEKLFF. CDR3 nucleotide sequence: TGCGCCAGCAGTGAAAACAGGGGGAATAAAGAAAAACTGTTTTTT.

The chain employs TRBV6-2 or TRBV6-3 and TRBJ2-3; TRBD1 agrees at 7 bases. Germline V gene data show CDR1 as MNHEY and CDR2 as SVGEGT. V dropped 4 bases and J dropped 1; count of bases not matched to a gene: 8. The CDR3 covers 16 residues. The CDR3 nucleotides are TGTGCCAGCAGTTCTCCCTTCGACAGGGGCACAGATACGCAGTATTTT. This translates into CASSSPFDRGTDTQYF.

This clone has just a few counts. CDR3 sequence (DNA): TGTGCCAGCAGCTTGCGGTTCCTAGGGAACACCGGGGAGCTGTTTTTT. As protein: CASSLRFLGNTGELFF. J is TRBJ2-2 and V is TRBV5-5; D is unresolved. V was trimmed by 1 base and J by 1 base, leaving 11 bases between them. The CDR3 extends over 16 amino acids. Germline V CDR1 and CDR2: SGHKS, YYEKEE (reference sequence).

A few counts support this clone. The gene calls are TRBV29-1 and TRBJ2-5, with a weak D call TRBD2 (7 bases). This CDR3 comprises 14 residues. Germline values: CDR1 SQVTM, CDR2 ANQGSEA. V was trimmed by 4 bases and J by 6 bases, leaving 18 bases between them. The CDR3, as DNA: TGCAGCGTTGGCGGTGTAGGGGGGGGGCAGACCCAGTACTTC. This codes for CSVGGVGGGQTQYF.

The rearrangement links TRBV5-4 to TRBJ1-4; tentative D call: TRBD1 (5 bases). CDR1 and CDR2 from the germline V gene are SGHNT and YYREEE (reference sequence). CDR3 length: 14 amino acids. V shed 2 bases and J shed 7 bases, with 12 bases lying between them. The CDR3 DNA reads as TGTGCCAGCAGCTTCCAGGGATTCTCTGAAAAACTGTTTTTT. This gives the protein CASSFQGFSEKLFF. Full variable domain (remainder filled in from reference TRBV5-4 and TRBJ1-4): ETGVTQSPTHLIKTRGQQVTLRCSSQSGHNTVSWYQQALGQGPQFIFQYYREEENGRGNFPPRFSGLQFPNYSSELNVNALELDDSALYLCASSFQGFSEKLFFGSGTQLSVL.

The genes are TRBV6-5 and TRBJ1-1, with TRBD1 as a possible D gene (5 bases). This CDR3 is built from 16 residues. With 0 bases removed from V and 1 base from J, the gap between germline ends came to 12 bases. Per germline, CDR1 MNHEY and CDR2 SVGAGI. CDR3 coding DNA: TGTGCCAGCAGTTACTCTGGCAGGGCGCGGAACACTGAAGCTTTCTTT. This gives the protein CASSYSGRARNTEAFF.

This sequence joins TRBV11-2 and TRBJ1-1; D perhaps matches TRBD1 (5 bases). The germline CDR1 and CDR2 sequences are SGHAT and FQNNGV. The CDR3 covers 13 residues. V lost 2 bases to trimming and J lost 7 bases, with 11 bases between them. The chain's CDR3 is CASSLRLGDEAFF. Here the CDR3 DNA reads TGTGCCAGCAGCTTACGGCTAGGGGATGAAGCTTTCTTT. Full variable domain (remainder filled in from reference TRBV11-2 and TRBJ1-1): EAGVAQSPRYKIIEKRQSVAFWCNPISGHATLYWYQQILGQGPKLLIQFQNNGVVDDSQLPKDRFSAERLKGVDSTLKIQPAKLEDSAVYLCASSLRLGDEAFFGQGTRLTVV.

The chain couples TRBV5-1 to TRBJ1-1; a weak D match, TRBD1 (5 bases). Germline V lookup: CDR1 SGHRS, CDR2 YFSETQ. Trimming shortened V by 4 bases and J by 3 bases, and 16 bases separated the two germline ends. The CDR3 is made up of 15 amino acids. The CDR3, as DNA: TGCGCCAGCAGCCCGTCGGGACGGAGGGACACTGAAGCTTTCTTT. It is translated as CASSPSGRRDTEAFF.

The CDR3 coding sequence is TGTGCCAGCAGTGATCCGACAGGGGGCTATTACGAGCAGTACTTC. Its translation: CASSDPTGGYYEQYF. V is TRBV6-1 and J is TRBJ2-7; TRBD1 agrees at 10 bases. This CDR3 is built from 15 residues. V gave up 3 bases and J gave up 4 bases; unmatched junction bases: 6. Germline CDR1 is MNHNS and CDR2 is SASEGT.

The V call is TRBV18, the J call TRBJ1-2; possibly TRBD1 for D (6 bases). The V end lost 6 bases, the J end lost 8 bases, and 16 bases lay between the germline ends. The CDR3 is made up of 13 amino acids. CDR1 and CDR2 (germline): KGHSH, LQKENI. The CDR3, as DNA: TGTGCCAGCTCGTCGGACAGCCAAAGAGGCTACACCTTC. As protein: CASSSDSQRGYTF.